This section outlines one TCR beta chain sequence together with its context. As yet, its antigen is unknown. The assay was immunoSEQ multiplex PCR, and TCRdb's table has in-frame clones only and misses some. Of approximately 46,000 clones listed, approximately 80% are singletons. The entry originates in a study of PD-L1 blockade in urothelial cancer. Study-level information: Starting around 2014, patients were given atezolizumab (1,200 mg intravenously every 3 weeks). Study-level findings and limits: Durable-benefit cases showed more tumor-associated blood clone expansion at 3 weeks. Pretreatment clonality of the blood TCR repertoire below the median was predictive of superior survival.

The germline V gene has CDR1 SGHDT and CDR2 YYEEEE. The V end lost 0 bases, the J end lost 5 bases, and 21 bases lay between the germline ends. The CDR3 has 17 residues. Urothelial carcinoma in patients was locally advanced or metastatic. This sequence joins TRBV5-6 and TRBJ2-7, with D maybe TRBD2 (6 bases). The sequence came from a man between 70 and 80 years old with urothelial cancer. Sample: PBMCs, taken around atezolizumab (anti-PD-L1) treatment. The CDR3 DNA reads as TGTGCCAGCAGCTTGGGATTCGCGGAGGGTATTGACCACGAGCAGTACTTC. This encodes CASSLGFAEGIDHEQYF.